This passage covers 2 T cell receptor beta chains from one sample sequenced in a study of T cell responses to AZD1222 COVID-19 vaccine. Measured with immunoSEQ multiplex PCR; TCRdb has only the in-frame clones, and not every one. The sample records more than 65,000 clones, 80% to 90% being singletons. Sequencing was performed on peripheral blood, taken 28 days after the second AZD1222 dose. Source of these receptors: an adult who received the AZD1222 COVID-19 vaccine.

This clone was seen more than once but under ten times. This chain connects TRBV7-8 to TRBJ2-5; the D gene could be TRBD1 or TRBD2 (6 bases each). Trimming took 8 bases from V and 4 from J, leaving 14 bases between them. This CDR3 is 13 amino acids long. Germline V gene data show CDR1 as SGHVS and CDR2 as FQNEAQ. The CDR3, as DNA: TGTGCCAGCGGTACGGGGGCAGGAGAGACCCAGTACTTC. Its protein product is CASGTGAGETQYF.

The genes are TRBV7-2 and TRBJ2-3; 9 bases match TRBD2. The V and J ends lost 4 bases and 3 bases, in that order; junction bases with no gene match: 11. Germline CDR1 and CDR2: SGHTA and FQGNSA. This CDR3 spans 17 amino acids. CDR3: CASSSTSRRGGTDTQYF. The CDR3 region has the DNA TGTGCCAGCAGCTCCACTTCTCGGCGGGGGGGGACAGATACGCAGTATTTT.